This T cell receptor (beta chain) came from a study of PD-L1 blockade in urothelial cancer. Some clones are missing from TCRdb's copy, which holds only in-frame ones; the method was immunoSEQ multiplex PCR. The table records some 120,000 clones, approximately 88% of them present only once. This CDR3 is 13 amino acids long. Germline CDR1 and CDR2: KGHSH and LQKENI. Trimming took 2 bases from V and 7 from J, leaving 9 bases between them. The time point denotes: pretreatment peripheral blood. The sequence was obtained from a man over 45 with urothelial cancer. The chain links TRBV18 to TRBJ2-1; TRBD1 is a possible D gene (5 bases). Specimen: PBMCs, collected around atezolizumab (anti-PD-L1) treatment. CDR3 DNA: TGTGCCAGCTCACCATCAGGGTTTAATGAGCAGTTCTTC. This codes for CASSPSGFNEQFF.